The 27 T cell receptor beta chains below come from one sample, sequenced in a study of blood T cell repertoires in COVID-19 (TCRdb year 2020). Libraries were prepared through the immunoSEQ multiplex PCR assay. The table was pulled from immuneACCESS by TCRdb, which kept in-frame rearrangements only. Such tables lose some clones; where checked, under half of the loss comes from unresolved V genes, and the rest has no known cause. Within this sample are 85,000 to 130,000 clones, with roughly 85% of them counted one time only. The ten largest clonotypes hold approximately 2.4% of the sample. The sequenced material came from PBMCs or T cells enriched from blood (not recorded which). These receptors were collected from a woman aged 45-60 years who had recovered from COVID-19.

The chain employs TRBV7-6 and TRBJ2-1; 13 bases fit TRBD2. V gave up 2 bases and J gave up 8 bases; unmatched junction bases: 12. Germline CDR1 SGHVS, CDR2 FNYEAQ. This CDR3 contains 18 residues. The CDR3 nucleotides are TGTGCCAGCAGCTTACGACGGACTAGCGGGAGAGGTGACGATGAGCAGTTCTTC. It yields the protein CASSLRRTSGRGDDEQFF.

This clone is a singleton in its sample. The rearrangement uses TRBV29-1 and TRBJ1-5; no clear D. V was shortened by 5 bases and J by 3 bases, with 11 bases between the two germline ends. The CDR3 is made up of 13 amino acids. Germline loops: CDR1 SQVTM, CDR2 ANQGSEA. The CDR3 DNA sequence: TGCAGCGTTTGCTCGGGAATCAATCAGCCCCAGCATTTT. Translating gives CSVCSGINQPQHF.

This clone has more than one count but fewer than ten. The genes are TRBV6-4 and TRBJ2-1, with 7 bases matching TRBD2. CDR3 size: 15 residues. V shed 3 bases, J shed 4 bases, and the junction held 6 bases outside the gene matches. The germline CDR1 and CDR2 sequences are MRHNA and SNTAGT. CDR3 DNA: TGTGCCAGCAGTGATCGGGTAGCGGGTTACAATGAGCAGTTCTTC. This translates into CASSDRVAGYNEQFF.

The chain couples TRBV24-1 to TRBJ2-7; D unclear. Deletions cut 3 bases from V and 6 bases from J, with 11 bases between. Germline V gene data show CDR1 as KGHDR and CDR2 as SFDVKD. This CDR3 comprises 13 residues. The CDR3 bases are TGTGCCACCAGTGATGGCAGTACGTCCGAGCAGTACTTC. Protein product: CATSDGSTSEQYF.

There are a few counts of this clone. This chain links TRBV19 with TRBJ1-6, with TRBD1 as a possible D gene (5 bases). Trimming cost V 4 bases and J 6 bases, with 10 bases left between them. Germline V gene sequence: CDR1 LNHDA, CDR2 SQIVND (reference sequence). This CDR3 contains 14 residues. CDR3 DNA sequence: TGTGCCAGTAGTACAGGGCATGGTAATTCACCCCTCCACTTT. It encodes CASSTGHGNSPLHF.

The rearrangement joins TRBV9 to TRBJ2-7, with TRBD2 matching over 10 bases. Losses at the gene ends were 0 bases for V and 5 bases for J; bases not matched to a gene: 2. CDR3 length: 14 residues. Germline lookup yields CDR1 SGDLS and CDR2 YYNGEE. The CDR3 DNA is TGTGCCAGCAGCGTAGGCACTAGCGGGGACGAGCAGTACTTC. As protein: CASSVGTSGDEQYF. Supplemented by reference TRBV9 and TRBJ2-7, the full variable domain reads DSGVTQTPKHLITATGQRVTLRCSPRSGDLSVYWYQQSLDQGLQFLIQYYNGEERAKGNILERFSAQQFPDLHSELNLSSLELGDSALYFCASSVGTSGDEQYFGPGTRLTVT.

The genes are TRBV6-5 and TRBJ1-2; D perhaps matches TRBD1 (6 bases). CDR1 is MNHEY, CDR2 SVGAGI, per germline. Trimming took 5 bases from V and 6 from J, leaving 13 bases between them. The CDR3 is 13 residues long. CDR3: CASSRSGVDGYTF. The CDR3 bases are TGTGCCAGCAGTCGGTCAGGGGTGGATGGCTACACCTTC.

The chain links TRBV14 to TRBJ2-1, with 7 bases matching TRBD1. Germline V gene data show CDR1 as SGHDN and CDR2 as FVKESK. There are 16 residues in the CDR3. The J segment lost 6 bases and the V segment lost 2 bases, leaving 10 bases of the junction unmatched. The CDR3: CASSQMRQGDSNEQFF. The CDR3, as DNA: TGTGCCAGCAGCCAAATGCGACAGGGTGACTCCAATGAGCAGTTCTTC.

CDR3 coding DNA: TGTGCCAGCAGCATCAATCTAAGTCCGGAGCAGTTCTTC. This sequence encodes CASSINLSPEQFF. The genes are TRBV11-2 and TRBJ2-1; D uncertain. The CDR3 spans 13 residues. The ends were cut back, 5 bases at V and 10 bases at J, with 15 bases in the middle. Germline V CDR1 and CDR2: SGHAT, FQNNGV.

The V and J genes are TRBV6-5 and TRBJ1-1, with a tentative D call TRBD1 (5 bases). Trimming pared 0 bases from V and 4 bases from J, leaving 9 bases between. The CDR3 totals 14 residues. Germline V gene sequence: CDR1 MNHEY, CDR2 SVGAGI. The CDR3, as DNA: TGTGCCAGCAGTTACTCGGGGGAGGTCACTGAAGCTTTCTTT. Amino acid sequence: CASSYSGEVTEAFF.

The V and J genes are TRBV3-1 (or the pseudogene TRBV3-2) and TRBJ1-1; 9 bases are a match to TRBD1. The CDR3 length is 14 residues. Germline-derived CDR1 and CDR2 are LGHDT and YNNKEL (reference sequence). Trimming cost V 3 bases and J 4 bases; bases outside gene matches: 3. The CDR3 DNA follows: TGTGCCAGCAGCCATGGACAGGGGCGCACTGAAGCTTTCTTT. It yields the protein CASSHGQGRTEAFF.

CDR3 in DNA: TGTGCCAGCAGATATCTAGCGGGAGGGTCTTACAATGAGCAGTTCTTC. Residues: CASRYLAGGSYNEQFF. The chain combines TRBV28 with TRBJ2-1; 12 nucleotides agree with TRBD2. V was pared by 6 bases and J by 4 bases, with 7 bases of the junction left unmatched. The CDR3 has 16 residues. Germline V lookup: CDR1 MDHEN, CDR2 SYDVKM.

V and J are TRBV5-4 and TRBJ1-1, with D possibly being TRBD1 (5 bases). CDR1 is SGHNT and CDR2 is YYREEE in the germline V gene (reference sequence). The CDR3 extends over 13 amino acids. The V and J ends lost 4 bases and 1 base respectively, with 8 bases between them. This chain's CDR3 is CASSIQGNTEAFF. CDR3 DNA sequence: TGTGCCAGCAGCATCCAGGGGAACACTGAAGCTTTCTTT.

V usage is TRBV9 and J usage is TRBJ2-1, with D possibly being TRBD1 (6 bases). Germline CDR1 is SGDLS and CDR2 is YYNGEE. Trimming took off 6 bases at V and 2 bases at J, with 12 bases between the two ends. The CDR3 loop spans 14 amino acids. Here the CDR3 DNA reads TGTGCCAGCACTTCGGACAGAGCCTACAATGAGCAGTTCTTC. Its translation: CASTSDRAYNEQFF.

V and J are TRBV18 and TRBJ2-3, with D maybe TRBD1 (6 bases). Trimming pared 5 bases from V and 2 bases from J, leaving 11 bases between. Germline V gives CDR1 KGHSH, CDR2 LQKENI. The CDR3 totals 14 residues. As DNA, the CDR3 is TGTGCCAGCTCAGCTTCAGGGGCCACAGATACGCAGTATTTT. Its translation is CASSASGATDTQYF.

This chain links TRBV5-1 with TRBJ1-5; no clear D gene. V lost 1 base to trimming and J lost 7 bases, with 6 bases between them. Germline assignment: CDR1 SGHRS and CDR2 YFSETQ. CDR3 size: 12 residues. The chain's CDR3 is CASSLSGQPQHF. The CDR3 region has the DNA TGCGCCAGCAGCTTGTCCGGGCAGCCCCAGCATTTT.

CDR3 sequence reads: CASSTTPGGYTF. The CDR3 coding sequence is TGTGCCAGCAGCACTACGCCGGGTGGCTACACCTTC. The chain uses TRBV28 and TRBJ1-2; the D is unclear. Trimming stripped 6 bases from V and 7 bases from J, with 12 bases between. Germline V gene data show CDR1 as MDHEN and CDR2 as SYDVKM. The CDR3 is made up of 12 amino acids.

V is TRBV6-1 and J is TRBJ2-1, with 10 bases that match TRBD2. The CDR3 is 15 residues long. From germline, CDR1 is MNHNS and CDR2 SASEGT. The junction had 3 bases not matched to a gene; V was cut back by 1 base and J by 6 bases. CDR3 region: CASSEEAGGPNEQFF. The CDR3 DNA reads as TGTGCCAGCAGTGAAGAAGCGGGAGGGCCCAATGAGCAGTTCTTC.

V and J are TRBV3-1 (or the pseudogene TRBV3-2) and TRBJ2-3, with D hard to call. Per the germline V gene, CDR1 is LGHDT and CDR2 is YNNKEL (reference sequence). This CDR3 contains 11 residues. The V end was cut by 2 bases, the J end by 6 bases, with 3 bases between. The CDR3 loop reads CASSQSDTQYF. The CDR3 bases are TGTGCCAGCAGCCAATCTGATACGCAGTATTTT.

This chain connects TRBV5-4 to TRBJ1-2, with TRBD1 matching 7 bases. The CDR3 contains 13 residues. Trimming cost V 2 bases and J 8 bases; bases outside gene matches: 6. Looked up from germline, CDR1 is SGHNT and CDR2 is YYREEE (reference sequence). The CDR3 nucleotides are TGTGCCAGCAGCTTTAGACAGGGTGGGGGCTACACCTTC. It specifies CASSFRQGGGYTF.

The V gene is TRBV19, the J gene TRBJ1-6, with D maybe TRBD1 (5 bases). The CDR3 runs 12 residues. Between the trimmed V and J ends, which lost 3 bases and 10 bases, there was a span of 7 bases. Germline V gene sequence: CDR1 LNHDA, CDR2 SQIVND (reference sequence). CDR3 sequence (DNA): TGTGCCAGTAGTATGGGGCAATCACCCCTCCACTTT. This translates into CASSMGQSPLHF.

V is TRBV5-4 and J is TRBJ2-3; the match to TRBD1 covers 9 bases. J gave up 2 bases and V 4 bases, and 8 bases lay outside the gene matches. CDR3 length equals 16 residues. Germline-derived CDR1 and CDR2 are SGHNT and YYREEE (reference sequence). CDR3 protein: CASSIRRDRATDTQYF. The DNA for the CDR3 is TGTGCCAGCAGCATAAGGAGGGACAGGGCCACAGATACGCAGTATTTT.

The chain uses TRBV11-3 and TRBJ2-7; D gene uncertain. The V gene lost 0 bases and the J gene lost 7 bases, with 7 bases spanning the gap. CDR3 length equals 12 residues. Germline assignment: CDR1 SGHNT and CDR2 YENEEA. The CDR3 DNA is TGTGCCAGCAGCTTAGACGAGGAAGAGCAGTACTTC. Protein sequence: CASSLDEEEQYF.

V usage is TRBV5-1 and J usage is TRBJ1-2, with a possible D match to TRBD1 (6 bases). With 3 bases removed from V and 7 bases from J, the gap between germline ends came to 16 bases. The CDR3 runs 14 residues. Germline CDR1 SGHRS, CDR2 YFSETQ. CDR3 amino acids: CASSYYRVEGGYTF. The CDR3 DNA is TGCGCCAGCAGCTATTACAGGGTTGAGGGTGGCTACACCTTC.

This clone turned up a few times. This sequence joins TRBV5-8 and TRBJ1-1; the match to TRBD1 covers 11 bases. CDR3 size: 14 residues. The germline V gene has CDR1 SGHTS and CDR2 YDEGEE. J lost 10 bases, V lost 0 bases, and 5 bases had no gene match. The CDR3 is CASSLVFGTGGAFF. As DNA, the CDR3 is TGTGCCAGCAGCTTGGTGTTTGGGACAGGGGGAGCTTTCTTT.

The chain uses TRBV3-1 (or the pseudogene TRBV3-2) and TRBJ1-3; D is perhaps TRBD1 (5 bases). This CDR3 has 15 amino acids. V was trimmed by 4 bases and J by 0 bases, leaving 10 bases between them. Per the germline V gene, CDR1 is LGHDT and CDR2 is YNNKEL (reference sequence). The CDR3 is CASSLWGGSGNTIYF. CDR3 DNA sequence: TGTGCCAGCAGCCTATGGGGGGGCTCTGGAAACACCATATATTTT.

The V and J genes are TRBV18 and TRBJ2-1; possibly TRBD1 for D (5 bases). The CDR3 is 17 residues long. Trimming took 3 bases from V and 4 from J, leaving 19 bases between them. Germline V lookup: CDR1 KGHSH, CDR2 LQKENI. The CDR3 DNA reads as TGTGCCAGCTCACCCCTTCAATTAGCAGGGATATACAATGAGCAGTTCTTC. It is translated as CASSPLQLAGIYNEQFF. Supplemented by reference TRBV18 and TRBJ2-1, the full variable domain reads NAGVMQNPRHLVRRRGQEARLRCSPMKGHSHVYWYRQLPEEGLKFMVYLQKENIIDESGMPKERFSAEFPKEGPSILRIQQVVRGDSAAYFCASSPLQLAGIYNEQFFGPGTRLTVL.